Listed below are T cell receptor beta chains from one sample, sequenced in a study of T cells after posttransplantation cyclophosphamide. Repertoires were generated with immunoSEQ multiplex PCR, while TCRdb's copy carries only in-frame clones and drops some. This sample includes 20,000 to 30,000 clones with no singletons; its ten biggest clones take up approximately 4.4%. Source material: PBMCs. The receptors originated from a woman aged 50 to 65 in good health, CMV-negative, and a related stem cell transplant donor. Both conserved end residues are part of each CDR3. Each record gives: D gene, J gene, clone size, V gene, CDR3 length, CDR3 protein, CDR3 DNA. A D gene is named only where the DNA matches it firmly. Size tells how often a clone was seen (once, few, many) or the class of an expanded clone, and some rows leave it out.

TRBD1,TRBJ1-3,medium-sized,TRBV6-1,14,CASSDGQEGNTIYF,TGTGCCAGCAGTGACGGACAGGAGGGAAACACCATATATTTT
-,TRBJ1-5,many,TRBV5-6,13,CASSLAGDQPQHF,TGTGCCAGCAGCTTGGCAGGGGATCAGCCCCAGCATTTT
TRBD1,TRBJ1-2,many,TRBV6-1,15,CASKPIRTGGYGYTF,TGTGCCAGCAAACCTATAAGGACAGGGGGTTATGGCTACACCTTC
TRBD1,TRBJ1-1,many,TRBV19,14,CASIRRTGVSEAFF,TGTGCCAGTATTCGAAGGACAGGGGTTTCTGAAGCTTTCTTT
-,TRBJ1-2,many,TRBV27,14,CASSSVNRFSGYTF,TGTGCCAGCAGTTCGGTAAACAGGTTCAGTGGCTACACCTTC
TRBD1,TRBJ2-1,many,TRBV5-1,17,CASSLGTGTDGSDEQFF,TGCGCCAGCAGCTTGGGCACCGGGACAGACGGAAGTGATGAGCAGTTCTTC
-,TRBJ2-3,medium-sized,TRBV5-6,17,CASSRKPRGAGEDTQYF,TGTGCCAGCAGCCGGAAACCACGGGGGGCTGGCGAAGATACGCAGTATTTT
TRBD1,TRBJ2-1,many,TRBV7-2,15,CASSLLQGALSEQFF,TGTGCCAGCAGCTTATTACAGGGGGCGTTAAGTGAGCAGTTCTTC
-,TRBJ2-1,many,TRBV7-2,17,CASSLNSPQVSYNEQFF,TGTGCCAGCAGCTTAAACAGCCCCCAGGTGTCCTACAATGAGCAGTTCTTC
TRBD1,TRBJ2-1,many,TRBV28,15,CASSQAGQGERGQFF,TGTGCCAGCAGCCAGGCGGGACAGGGGGAACGGGGGCAGTTCTTC
-,TRBJ2-2,many,TRBV6-5,13,CASSQWNTGELFF,TGTGCCAGCAGCCAGTGGAACACCGGGGAGCTGTTTTTT
-,TRBJ1-2,many,TRBV7-2,15,CASSVSRGSGYGYTF,TGTGCCAGCAGCGTGTCCAGGGGCAGTGGCTATGGCTACACCTTC
-,TRBJ1-4,many,TRBV5-6,15,CASSLRQTTNEKLFF,TGTGCCAGCAGCTTGCGACAGACAACTAATGAAAAACTGTTTTTT
TRBD2,TRBJ2-1,many,TRBV5-1,15,CASSPRLAGVHEQFF,TGCGCCAGCAGTCCCCGGCTAGCGGGAGTGCATGAGCAGTTCTTC
TRBD1,TRBJ2-3,many,TRBV19,14,CASSTGQGGDTQYF,TGTGCCAGTAGCACGGGACAGGGTGGAGATACGCAGTATTTT
TRBD1,TRBJ1-1,many,TRBV7-9,14,CASSLVKGADEAFF,TGTGCCAGCAGCTTAGTCAAGGGGGCGGATGAAGCTTTCTTT
TRBD1,TRBJ2-5,many,TRBV18,13,CASRQGLRETQYF,TGTGCCAGCCGACAGGGGCTCAGAGAGACCCAGTACTTC
-,TRBJ2-1,many,TRBV10-3,15,CAISETGDSYNEQFF,TGTGCCATCAGTGAGACCGGGGACTCCTACAATGAGCAGTTCTTC
-,TRBJ2-2,many,TRBV5-6,16,CASSLRGQAIARELFF,TGTGCCAGCAGCTTGCGTGGGCAGGCCATCGCCAGGGAGCTGTTTTTT
-,TRBJ1-5,many,TRBV7-9,12,CASSPNNQPQHF,TGTGCCAGCAGCCCTAACAATCAGCCCCAGCATTTT
-,TRBJ1-1,many,TRBV11-2,15,CASSFTGVGATEAFF,TGTGCCAGCAGCTTCACCGGCGTTGGAGCCACTGAAGCTTTCTTT
-,TRBJ2-3,many,TRBV28,14,CASSFVAGTDTQYF,TGTGCCAGCAGTTTTGTGGCGGGAACAGATACGCAGTATTTT
-,TRBJ1-2,many,TRBV6-5,16,CASSYSHQAPYYGYTF,TGTGCCAGCAGTTACTCGCATCAGGCCCCCTACTATGGCTACACCTTC
TRBD1,TRBJ1-6,many,TRBV6-4,16,CASSAHGGRGHSPLHF,TGTGCCAGCAGTGCCCACGGGGGCAGGGGGCATTCACCCCTCCACTTT
-,TRBJ1-3,many,TRBV21-1,18,CASSSQTHRGQGGNTIYF,TGTGCCAGCAGCTCCCAGACCCACAGGGGGCAAGGTGGAAACACCATATATTTT
TRBD1,TRBJ2-7,many,TRBV28,18,CASSLTAGGGFLNYEQYF,TGTGCCAGCAGTTTAACGGCAGGGGGCGGATTTTTAAACTACGAGCAGTACTTC
TRBD1,TRBJ1-5,many,TRBV28,15,CASRQRQGGNQPQHF,TGTGCCAGCAGACAACGACAGGGTGGCAATCAGCCCCAGCATTTT
-,TRBJ1-6,few,TRBV2,13,CASSTDSNSPLHF,TGTGCCAGCAGTACAGATTCGAATTCACCCCTCCACTTT
TRBD1,TRBJ1-1,many,TRBV18,16,CASSELQGAYGTEAFF,TGTGCCAGCTCAGAGCTTCAGGGGGCGTACGGCACTGAAGCTTTCTTT
TRBD1,TRBJ1-1,many,TRBV27,18,CASRPRGQNHPPLAEAFF,TGTGCCAGCAGGCCTCGGGGACAGAATCACCCCCCCTTGGCTGAAGCTTTCTTT
TRBD2,TRBJ2-1,many,TRBV7-9,16,CASTRLAGLSYNEQFF,TGTGCCAGCACCCGACTAGCGGGTCTCTCCTACAATGAGCAGTTCTTC
TRBD1,TRBJ2-3,many,TRBV4-2,16,CASSQELSGGSDTQYF,TGTGCCAGCAGCCAAGAATTGTCAGGGGGCTCAGATACGCAGTATTTT
TRBD1,TRBJ2-6,many,TRBV19,19,CASSHKTGGAVAGANVLTF,TGTGCCAGTAGTCACAAGACAGGGGGCGCGGTCGCTGGGGCCAACGTCCTGACTTTC
-,TRBJ1-4,many,TRBV5-1,15,CASSLDSSTNEKLFF,TGCGCCAGCAGCTTGGACAGCTCAACTAATGAAAAACTGTTTTTT
-,TRBJ1-3,many,TRBV1,19,CTSSHTFRDRRGAGNTIYF,TGCACCAGCAGCCACACATTCCGGGACAGGAGAGGTGCTGGAAACACCATATATTTT
-,TRBJ1-6,-,TRBV6-1,14,CASRDLQIHSPLHF,TGTGCCAGCAGAGATCTACAGATCCATTCACCCCTCCACTTT
TRBD2,TRBJ2-2,many,TRBV5-6,16,CASSVRPGLATGELFF,TGTGCCAGCAGCGTCCGACCGGGACTAGCGACCGGGGAGCTGTTTTTT
TRBD2,TRBJ2-7,many,TRBV23-1,19,CASSQTTGEREGPLGEQYF,TGCGCCAGCAGTCAAACTACCGGGGAGCGGGAGGGCCCTCTCGGCGAGCAGTACTTC
TRBD1,TRBJ2-1,many,TRBV7-9,17,CASSAGTALAVYNEQFF,TGTGCCAGCAGCGCTGGGACAGCTCTCGCGGTATACAATGAGCAGTTCTTC
TRBD2,TRBJ2-3,many,TRBV5-1,15,CASSAPRGLAGDQYF,TGCGCCAGCAGCGCACCCAGAGGACTAGCGGGAGATCAGTATTTT
TRBD1,TRBJ2-1,many,TRBV7-3,15,CASSFNPGGTNEQFF,TGTGCCAGCAGCTTTAACCCAGGGGGTACCAATGAGCAGTTCTTC
TRBD2,TRBJ2-7,many,TRBV27,15,CASSSLAGVSSEQYF,TGTGCCAGCAGTTCTCTAGCGGGAGTTTCTTCCGAGCAGTACTTC
-,TRBJ1-1,many,TRBV15,14,CATSRDREATEAFF,TGTGCCACCAGCAGAGACAGGGAAGCCACTGAAGCTTTCTTT
TRBD1,TRBJ1-2,many,TRBV6-6,15,CASSYSGTGDYGYTF,TGTGCCAGCAGTTACTCCGGGACAGGGGACTATGGCTACACCTTC
TRBD2,TRBJ2-2,many,TRBV5-1,17,CASSFGLAGGITGELFF,TGCGCCAGCAGCTTTGGACTAGCGGGAGGAATCACCGGGGAGCTGTTTTTT
-,TRBJ2-7,few,TRBV6-5,13,CASSASGVYEQYF,TGTGCCAGCAGTGCCTCGGGAGTCTACGAGCAGTACTTC
TRBD2,TRBJ2-7,many,TRBV30,18,CAWSVQGTSGILVSEQYF,TGTGCCTGGAGTGTACAGGGGACTAGCGGGATCTTAGTCTCCGAGCAGTACTTC
TRBD2,TRBJ2-3,many,TRBV28,16,CASSLRTSGYTDTQYF,TGTGCCAGCAGTTTACGGACTAGCGGTTACACAGATACGCAGTATTTT